This TCR beta chain was documented in a study of blood T cell repertoires in COVID-19. The V end lost 1 base, the J end lost 1 base, and 12 bases lay between the germline ends. The CDR3 consists of 16 residues. CDR1 and CDR2 (germline): SGHNT, YENEEA. Clones were read by immunoSEQ multiplex PCR, and TCRdb kept only the in-frame ones, dropping some. Of roughly 200,000 clones in the sample, about 88% were seen once. The sample was peripheral blood. This sequence originates from a woman aged 40 to 50 who had recovered from COVID-19. The J gene is TRBJ2-3, the V gene TRBV11-3; D might be TRBD2 (5 bases). CDR3 region: CASSLGSSSRTDTQYF. In DNA form, the CDR3 reads TGTGCCAGCAGCTTAGGGTCTAGCTCCCGCACAGATACGCAGTATTTT.